Here is one TCR beta chain with its context. TCRdb keeps only in-frame clones here, not all; method: immunoSEQ multiplex PCR. The table includes 240,000 or so clones, under 85% detected once. The sample belongs to a study of blood T cell repertoires in COVID-19. The CDR3 totals 15 residues. Germline lookup yields CDR1 SGHRS and CDR2 YFSETQ. The V segment lost 4 bases and the J segment 1 base; nucleotides outside the gene matches: 8. This receptor was identified in a man under 40 who had recovered from COVID-19. The chain has TRBV5-1 and TRBJ2-7; 7 bases map to TRBD1. Sequences were obtained from peripheral blood. The CDR3 bases are TGCGCCAGCAGCCTCGGACAGGCCCTTTCCTACGAGCAGTACTTC. Residues: CASSLGQALSYEQYF.